Each of the 27 T cell receptor beta chains below was sequenced from the same sample in a study of cytomegalovirus exposure and HLA in healthy donors. Assay used: immunoSEQ multiplex PCR; TCRdb lists only in-frame clones, some missing. This table holds 140,000 to 150,000 clones, less than 95% found once. The sample was PBMCs. Every receptor here comes from a man younger than 35 in good health and CMV-seropositive.

The chain uses TRBV6-5 and TRBJ1-1; D call uncertain. The CDR3 totals 13 residues. Per the germline V gene, CDR1 is MNHEY and CDR2 is SVGAGI. The germline V and J ends were trimmed by 6 bases and 0 bases, with 8 bases remaining between them. For the CDR3, the DNA is TGTGCCAGCAGCCCTGTCGTGAACACTGAAGCTTTCTTT. It codes for CASSPVVNTEAFF.

The V call is TRBV6-5, the J call TRBJ2-2; TRBD1 might be the D (6 bases). This CDR3 region has 14 residues. From germline, CDR1 is MNHEY and CDR2 SVGAGI. V was trimmed by 7 bases and J by 0 bases, leaving 9 bases between them. Written as DNA, the CDR3 is TGTGCCAGCAAACAGGGCCCGAACACCGGGGAGCTGTTTTTT. Protein sequence: CASKQGPNTGELFF.

This rearrangement joins TRBV28 to TRBJ2-7, with 7 bases lining up with TRBD2. The CDR3 is made up of 16 amino acids. Germline CDR1 is MDHEN and CDR2 is SYDVKM. The trim removed 3 bases at V and 7 bases at J, leaving 15 bases unmatched. The CDR3 DNA is TGTGCCAGCAGTTTCGAAACTAGCGTCCCGTCCCGGGAGCAGTACTTC. Its protein is CASSFETSVPSREQYF. Supplemented by reference TRBV28 and TRBJ2-7, the full variable domain reads DVKVTQSSRYLVKRTGEKVFLECVQDMDHENMFWYRQDPGLGLRLIYFSYDVKMKEKGDIPEGYSVSREKKERFSLILESASTNQTSMYLCASSFETSVPSREQYFGPGTRLTVT.

This chain connects TRBV10-3 to TRBJ2-2, with 7 nucleotides matching TRBD1. The CDR3 runs 14 residues. V lost 6 bases and J lost 7; bases outside the gene matches: 8. CDR1 and CDR2 (germline): ENHRY, SYGVKD. DNA for the CDR3: TGTGCCATCAGATTGACAGGGTACGGCGGGGAGCTGTTTTTT. It codes for CAIRLTGYGGELFF.

The chain couples TRBV4-1 to TRBJ2-1; 7 nucleotides align to TRBD1. The CDR3 spans 16 residues. Per the germline V gene, CDR1 is MGHRA and CDR2 is YSYEKL. After removal of 0 bases from V and 8 bases from J, the junction contained 10 bases not matched to a gene. The CDR3 spells CASSQDFGPTGHEQFF. The CDR3 DNA reads TGCGCCAGCAGCCAAGATTTCGGCCCGACAGGGCATGAGCAGTTCTTC.

V usage is TRBV7-3 and J usage is TRBJ2-3; tentative D call: TRBD2 (7 bases). Trimming took 2 bases from V and 6 from J, leaving 18 bases between them. Germline-derived CDR1 and CDR2 are SGHTA and FQGTGA. The CDR3 spans 16 residues. The CDR3 DNA sequence: TGTGCCAGCAGCTTACCCCAGCGGAGGGGGGGGGATACGCAGTATTTT. It translates to CASSLPQRRGGDTQYF.

This clone was observed a single time. V gene TRBV5-1 combines with J gene TRBJ2-6, with D unclear. The CDR3 totals 15 residues. Germline-derived CDR1 and CDR2 are SGHRS and YFSETQ. Trimming left V 1 base short and J 4 bases short, with 9 bases between. The CDR3 protein is CASSLMATGANVLTF. In DNA, the CDR3 is TGCGCCAGCAGCTTGATGGCAACCGGGGCCAACGTCCTGACTTTC.

The J gene is TRBJ1-1, the V gene TRBV28, with a possible D match to TRBD1 (6 bases). Deletions cut 3 bases from V and 0 bases from J, with 11 bases between. Germline V CDR1 and CDR2: MDHEN, SYDVKM. CDR3 length: 15 amino acids. The CDR3 loop reads CASSFWTELNTEAFF. DNA of the CDR3: TGTGCCAGCAGTTTCTGGACAGAGCTGAACACTGAAGCTTTCTTT.

The chain recombines TRBV5-1 with TRBJ2-7; 9 bases are shared with TRBD1. This CDR3 has 14 residues. Losses at the gene ends were 4 bases for V and 4 bases for J; bases not matched to a gene: 6. Germline V gene lookup returns CDR1 SGHRS and CDR2 YFSETQ. The CDR3 DNA reads as TGCGCCAGCAGCCTCTGGACAGGGGATTACGAGCAGTACTTC. It translates to CASSLWTGDYEQYF.

This CDR3 reads CSVVDLSSYNEQFF. CDR3 DNA: TGCAGCGTGGTCGATTTGAGCTCCTACAATGAGCAGTTCTTC. The chain carries TRBV29-1 and TRBJ2-1, with D uncertain. Germline V gives CDR1 SQVTM, CDR2 ANQGSEA. The length of the CDR3 is 14 residues. V dropped 6 bases and J dropped 0 bases, with 12 bases sitting between them.

CDR3 protein: CASSRDRGGGDTQYF. In nucleotides, the CDR3 is TGTGCCAGCAGCCGAGACAGGGGAGGAGGAGATACGCAGTATTTT. The genes are TRBV5-5 and TRBJ2-3; 8 bases map to TRBD1. This CDR3 is built from 15 residues. Germline V lookup: CDR1 SGHKS, CDR2 YYEKEE (reference sequence). V lost 4 bases and J lost 5; bases outside the gene matches: 9.

The chain employs TRBV5-1 and TRBJ1-2, with D hard to call. Between the trimmed V and J ends, which lost 0 bases and 6 bases, there was a span of 9 bases. The CDR3 runs 13 residues. The germline V gene encodes CDR1 SGHRS and CDR2 YFSETQ. The CDR3 protein is CASSLGFSDGYTF. CDR3 bases: TGCGCCAGCAGCTTGGGGTTCTCGGATGGCTACACCTTC.

The chain has TRBV30 and TRBJ2-7, with 9 bases aligning to TRBD1. The CDR3 has 13 residues. Germline loops: CDR1 GTSNPN, CDR2 SVGIG (reference sequence). The junction had 5 bases not matched to a gene; V was cut back by 6 bases and J by 2 bases. The CDR3 region is CACRTGVTYEQYF. The CDR3 coding sequence is TGTGCCTGTCGGACAGGGGTAACCTACGAGCAGTACTTC.

The chain's CDR3 is CASSLWAGTPDQPQHF. CDR3 sequence (DNA): TGTGCCAGCAGTTTATGGGCCGGGACTCCGGATCAGCCCCAGCATTTT. V and J are TRBV28 and TRBJ1-5; tentatively, D is TRBD1 (5 bases). CDR3 length: 16 amino acids. Deletions cut 0 bases from V and 5 bases from J, with 14 bases between. Germline V CDR1 and CDR2: MDHEN, SYDVKM.

The V call is TRBV5-1, the J call TRBJ1-2; 10 bases match TRBD1. The V gene's germline CDR1 is SGHRS and CDR2 YFSETQ. The ends lost 4 bases at V and 6 bases at J; junction bases unmatched: 15. This CDR3 region has 17 residues. The CDR3 nucleotides are TGCGCCAGCAGCATGGGGCCGAGACAGGGGGCAGGAGATGGCTACACCTTC. Its translation: CASSMGPRQGAGDGYTF.

V usage is TRBV28 and J usage is TRBJ1-5; the D gene is possibly TRBD1 (5 bases). V lost 6 bases to trimming and J lost 7 bases, with 13 bases between them. The CDR3 is 13 amino acids. The germline V gene has CDR1 MDHEN and CDR2 SYDVKM. For the CDR3, the DNA is TGTGCCAGCAGCTGGGGGGGAAACCAGCCCCAGCATTTT. Translated: CASSWGGNQPQHF.

The chain links TRBV2 to TRBJ2-7, with D perhaps matching TRBD2 (5 bases). The V end lost 6 bases, the J end lost 3 bases, and 12 bases lay between the germline ends. The CDR3 spans 13 residues. Germline CDR1 SNHLY, CDR2 FYNNEI. Here the CDR3 reads CASRAGVGYEQYF. The CDR3, as DNA: TGTGCCAGCAGGGCCGGGGTCGGCTACGAGCAGTACTTC.

The chain is built from TRBV27 and TRBJ2-2, with unresolved D. Germline loops: CDR1 MNHEY, CDR2 SMNVEV (reference sequence). The CDR3 has 12 residues. V lost 3 bases and J 5 bases, leaving 4 bases between the germline ends. The CDR3 nucleotides are TGTGCCAGCAGTTTTATTACCGGGGAGCTGTTTTTT. It is translated as CASSFITGELFF.

In this sample, this clone turned up a few times. This chain links TRBV10-2 with TRBJ2-1, with 7 bases identical to TRBD2. The CDR3 contains 15 residues. Trimming removed 7 bases from V and 7 bases from J; junction bases left unmatched: 13. Germline V lookup: CDR1 WSHSY, CDR2 SAAADI. The CDR3 sequence is CASTGGSLPRNEQFF. CDR3 bases: TGCGCCAGCACCGGCGGGAGTCTCCCGAGGAATGAGCAGTTCTTC.

V is TRBV28 and J is TRBJ2-2, with 9 bases matching TRBD1. The CDR3 is 15 residues long. V shed 6 bases and J 4 bases; nucleotides not matched to a gene: 6. Germline CDR1 is MDHEN and CDR2 is SYDVKM. The CDR3, as DNA: TGTGCCAGCAGGACACAGGGGGCAGGCACCGGGGAGCTGTTTTTT. Translating gives CASRTQGAGTGELFF.

This rearrangement joins TRBV5-1 to TRBJ1-2, with D unclear. V was pared by 4 bases and J by 2 bases, with 12 bases between. CDR1 and CDR2 (germline): SGHRS, YFSETQ. This CDR3 has 14 amino acids. CDR3 DNA sequence: TGCGCCAGCAGCGAAACCGGGATCAACTATGGCTACACCTTC. The encoded protein is CASSETGINYGYTF.

The rearrangement uses TRBV2 and TRBJ1-1, with a weak D call TRBD1 (5 bases). CDR1 and CDR2 (germline): SNHLY, FYNNEI. The CDR3 has 13 amino acids. The V end lost 5 bases, the J end lost 11 bases, and 18 bases lay between the germline ends. The DNA of the CDR3 is TGTGCCAGCAGTTTAGGGGACTACCCCGGGGCTTTCTTT. Residues: CASSLGDYPGAFF.

The chain uses TRBV6-5 and TRBJ2-7, with D tentatively TRBD1 (5 bases). CDR3 length: 13 amino acids. V lost 5 bases and J 1 base, leaving 9 bases between the germline ends. Germline lookup yields CDR1 MNHEY and CDR2 SVGAGI. CDR3 sequence reads: CASSRQPSYEQYF. Written as DNA, the CDR3 is TGTGCCAGCAGTAGACAGCCTTCCTACGAGCAGTACTTC.

V usage is TRBV7-2 and J usage is TRBJ2-3, with D unclear. Trimming took off 1 base at V and 5 bases at J, with 10 bases between the two ends. The CDR3 totals 14 residues. CDR1 SGHTA and CDR2 FQGNSA come from the germline V gene. CDR3 region: CASSLDRGVDTQYF. The CDR3, as DNA: TGTGCCAGCAGCTTAGATCGAGGAGTAGATACGCAGTATTTT.

V usage is TRBV30 and J usage is TRBJ2-6; D is unclear. V shed 5 bases and J shed 3 bases, with 8 bases lying between them. The CDR3 totals 13 residues. Germline V gene data show CDR1 as GTSNPN and CDR2 as SVGIG (reference sequence). CDR3 sequence (DNA): TGTGCCTGGGGAGTGGGTGGGGCCAACGTCCTGACTTTC. It specifies CAWGVGGANVLTF.

The chain combines TRBV5-1 with TRBJ2-5, with 9 bases aligning to TRBD2. After removal of 0 bases from V and 0 bases from J, the junction contained 0 bases not matched to a gene. CDR1 and CDR2 from the germline V gene are SGHRS and YFSETQ. The CDR3 is 15 residues long. CDR3 in DNA: TGCGCCAGCAGCTTGGGACTAGCGGACCAAGAGACCCAGTACTTC. The encoded protein is CASSLGLADQETQYF.

In DNA form, the CDR3 reads TGTGCCAGCAGTTTGGGGCTAGCGGGAGACGGGGACTCCTACGAGCAGTACTTC. Protein product: CASSLGLAGDGDSYEQYF. The chain combines TRBV28 with TRBJ2-7, with 10 bases that match TRBD2. The CDR3 is made up of 18 amino acids. V lost 3 bases to trimming and J lost 0 bases; unmatched junction nucleotides: 11. Germline CDR1 is MDHEN and CDR2 is SYDVKM.